This T cell receptor beta chain emerged from a study of T cell clonotyping in hematopoietic cell transplantation. Study-level information: Pretransplant recipient samples were taken after cytoreduction.

General observations from the study: CD4 and CD8 repertoire contributions could not be separated without sorting.

Time point described: recipient sample about 28 days before transplant, after cytoreduction. A remark on this clone: The antigen is unknown.

Profiled with immunoSEQ multiplex PCR; TCRdb holds only in-frame clones, not every one. The sample lists about 36,000 clones; 90% to 95% were seen once. Trimming removed 1 base from V and 5 bases from J, with 9 bases in between. This CDR3 region has 13 residues. CDR1 is LGHNA, CDR2 YSLEER, per germline. The sample consisted of peripheral blood mononuclear cells, taken before stem cell transplant. The origin of this receptor is a man aged 40-49 years with chronic myeloid leukemia. Some clones in this sample may be carry-over from other donors' samples. V usage is TRBV4-3 and J usage is TRBJ2-7; D unresolved. The CDR3 region is CASSQVLKDEQYF. The CDR3 nucleotides read TGCGCCAGCAGCCAAGTTCTAAAGGACGAGCAGTACTTC.